A selection of T cell receptor beta chains follows, all from one sample in a study of graft-versus-host responses after intestinal transplantation. Libraries were prepared by immunoSEQ multiplex PCR; TCRdb keeps only in-frame clonotypes and omits some of them. The top ten hold around 0.49% of the sample, which has more than 85,000 clones, about 94% seen once. Which antigens these TCRs recognize remains unknown. The sequences come from unstimulated CD8+ T cells sorted from spleen or lymph node cells, collected before intestinal transplant. Receptor source: a human donor who received an intestinal transplant. Each CDR3 is given with its conserved first and last residue. The D gene is left open where the match is weak. Clone size is stated in some rows and not others, as once, few, many or a class when expanded.

>TRBV10-1|TRBJ2-2|-|-
TGCGCCAGCAGTGATAACTGGAACACCGGGGAGCTGTTTTTT
CASSDNWNTGELFF
>TRBV5-6|TRBJ2-1|-|-
TGTGCCAGTTCGGAAGGGACTGGCTCCTACAATGAGCAGTTCTTC
CASSEGTGSYNEQFF
>TRBV7-9|TRBJ2-5|-|TRBD1
TGTGCCAGCAGCTCGACAGGGAACGGGGAGACCCAGTACTTC
CASSSTGNGETQYF
>TRBV29-1|TRBJ1-2|-|TRBD1
TGCAGCGTTGGTGCACAGGGGAGGGACTATGGCTACACCTTC
CSVGAQGRDYGYTF
>TRBV27|TRBJ2-1|-|-
TGTGCCAGCAGTTTAACCCCCGGGGTTAGTGAGCAGTTCTTC
CASSLTPGVSEQFF
>TRBV10-1|TRBJ2-7|-|-
TGCGCCAGCAGTGAGAGGCCGGGAGTTGCGCAGTACTTC
CASSERPGVAQYF
>TRBV29-1|TRBJ2-3|once|-
TGCAGCGTTGAACCGGGTGGCTTGAGCACAGATACGCAGTATTTT
CSVEPGGLSTDTQYF
>TRBV27|TRBJ2-1|-|TRBD2
TGTGCCAGCATACTAGCGGGAGGGCCCCACAATGAGCAGTTCTTC
CASILAGGPHNEQFF
>TRBV19|TRBJ2-7|-|TRBD2
TGTGCCAGTAGTAGCGAGCGGGGGGAAAGAGGTTACGAGCAGTACTTC
CASSSERGERGYEQYF
>TRBV5-1|TRBJ1-1|-|-
TGCGCCAGCAGGCTCCGAGGGGGTGGGACTGAAGCTTTCTTT
CASRLRGGGTEAFF
>TRBV14|TRBJ2-5|-|TRBD2
TGTGCCAGCAGCCAAGTAGTAGGGAGGGCCTGGGAGACCCAGTACTTC
CASSQVVGRAWETQYF
>TRBV28|TRBJ2-7|-|-
TGTGCCAGCAGTCGTCCCCGGGTTAAAGCGGTTGACGAGCAGTACTTC
CASSRPRVKAVDEQYF
>TRBV10-3|TRBJ1-5|-|-
TGTGCCATCAGTGTATCGGGGAGCAATCAGCCCCAGCATTTT
CAISVSGSNQPQHF
>TRBV30|TRBJ1-1|few|-
TGTGCCTGGAGTGTTACGGAGAACACTGAAGCTTTCTTT
CAWSVTENTEAFF
>TRBV15|TRBJ2-2|-|-
TGTGCCACCACCAGGGGGGCGGACGGGGAGCTGTTTTTT
CATTRGADGELFF
>TRBV13|TRBJ2-1|-|TRBD1
TGTGCCAGCAGCCTGGACAGGGACAATGAGCAGTTCTTC
CASSLDRDNEQFF